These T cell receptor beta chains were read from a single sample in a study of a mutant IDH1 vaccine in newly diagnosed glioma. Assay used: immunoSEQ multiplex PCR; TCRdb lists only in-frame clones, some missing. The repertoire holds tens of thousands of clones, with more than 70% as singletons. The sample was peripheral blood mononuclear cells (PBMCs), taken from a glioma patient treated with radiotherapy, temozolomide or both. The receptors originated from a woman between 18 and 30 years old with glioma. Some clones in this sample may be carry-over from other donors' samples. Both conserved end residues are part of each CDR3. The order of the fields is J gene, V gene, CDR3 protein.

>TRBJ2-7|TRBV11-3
CASSLGRGYEQYF
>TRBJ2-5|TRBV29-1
CSVGTVQETQYF
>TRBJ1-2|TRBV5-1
CASSFRELTADYGYTF
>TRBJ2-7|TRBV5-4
CASSLRQGGHEQYF
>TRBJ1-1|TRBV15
CATSRDRGSQAFF
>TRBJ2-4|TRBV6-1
CASSPHGGTKNIQYF
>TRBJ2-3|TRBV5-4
CASTPTGRATDTQYF
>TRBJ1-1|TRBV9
CASSVKENTEAFF
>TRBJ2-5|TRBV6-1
CASSEGAARGTQYF
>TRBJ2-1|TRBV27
CASSLSRVDEQFF
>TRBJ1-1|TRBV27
CATLLAGEAFF
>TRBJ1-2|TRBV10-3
CAISGLQGASGYTF
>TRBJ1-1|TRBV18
CASSPQAQINTEAFF
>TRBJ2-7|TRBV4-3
CASSQEWAGVAYEQYF
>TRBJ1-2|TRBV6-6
CASKETGGNGYTF
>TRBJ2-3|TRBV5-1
CASSRSGKGTDTQYF
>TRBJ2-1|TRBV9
CASSVGLAVYNEQFF
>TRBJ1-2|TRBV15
CATSRDRQGSGYTF
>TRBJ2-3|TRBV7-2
CASSLGGPGLAADTQYF
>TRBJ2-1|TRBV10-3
CAISDVAGGRNEQFF